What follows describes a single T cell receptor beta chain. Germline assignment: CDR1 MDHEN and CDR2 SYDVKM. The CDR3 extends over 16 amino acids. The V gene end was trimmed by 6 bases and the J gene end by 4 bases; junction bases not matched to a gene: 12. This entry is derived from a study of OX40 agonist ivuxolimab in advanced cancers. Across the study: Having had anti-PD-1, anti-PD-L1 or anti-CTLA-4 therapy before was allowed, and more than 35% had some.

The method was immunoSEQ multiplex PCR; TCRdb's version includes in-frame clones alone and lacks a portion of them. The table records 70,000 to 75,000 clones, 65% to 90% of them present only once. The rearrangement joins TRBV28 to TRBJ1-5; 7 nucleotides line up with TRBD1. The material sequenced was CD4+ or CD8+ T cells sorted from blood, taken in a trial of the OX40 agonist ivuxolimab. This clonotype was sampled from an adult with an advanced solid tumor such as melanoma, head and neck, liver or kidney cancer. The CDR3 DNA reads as TGTGCCAGCAGAAAGGGGGCGGCCGGGGCGAATCAGCCCCAGCATTTT. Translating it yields CASRKGAAGANQPQHF.